Shown below are 25 T cell receptor beta chains from a single sample sequenced in a study of radiotherapy plus CTLA-4 blockade in lung cancer. Repertoires were generated with immunoSEQ multiplex PCR, while TCRdb's copy carries only in-frame clones and drops some. The table has 45,000 or so clones, approximately 70% seen once. The input for sequencing was peripheral blood, taken from a patient treated with radiotherapy plus ipilimumab. Source of these receptors: a human donor with non-small cell lung cancer who had a complete response to radiotherapy plus ipilimumab.

This sequence joins TRBV30 and TRBJ2-7, with a possible D match to TRBD2 (8 bases). The CDR3 extends over 14 amino acids. The germline V gene encodes CDR1 GTSNPN and CDR2 SVGIG (reference sequence). V was pared by 0 bases and J by 8 bases, with 17 bases between. Here the CDR3 DNA reads TGTGCCTGGAGTGTACCGGGAGGGGGCGGTAAGCAGTACTTC. Protein sequence: CAWSVPGGGGKQYF.

The V and J genes are TRBV6-1 and TRBJ2-7; 8 bases agree with TRBD1. The CDR3 loop spans 15 amino acids. V gave up 6 bases and J gave up 1 base; unmatched junction bases: 8. Germline V CDR1 and CDR2: MNHNS, SASEGT. The CDR3 region has the DNA TGTGCCAGCAGCAGCCTGGGACAGGCTTCCTACGAGCAGTACTTC. Encoded protein: CASSSLGQASYEQYF.

The chain couples TRBV9 to TRBJ1-4, with 8 positions matching TRBD1. J gave up 2 bases and V 3 bases, and 3 bases lay outside the gene matches. The germline V gene encodes CDR1 SGDLS and CDR2 YYNGEE. The CDR3 has 15 amino acids. The CDR3 DNA reads as TGTGCCAGCAGCGCACACAGGGGGACTAATGAAAAACTGTTTTTT. Translating it yields CASSAHRGTNEKLFF. The complete variable domain, with remaining parts taken from reference TRBV9 and TRBJ1-4, reads DSGVTQTPKHLITATGQRVTLRCSPRSGDLSVYWYQQSLDQGLQFLIQYYNGEERAKGNILERFSAQQFPDLHSELNLSSLELGDSALYFCASSAHRGTNEKLFFGSGTQLSVL.

V gene TRBV19 combines with J gene TRBJ1-5; D is perhaps TRBD1 (6 bases). Between the trimmed V and J ends, which lost 2 bases and 1 base, there was a span of 6 bases. This CDR3 comprises 14 residues. Germline CDR1 and CDR2: LNHDA and SQIVND (reference sequence). CDR3 sequence (DNA): TGTGCCAGTAGTATAAGGGGGAGCAATCAGCCCCAGCATTTT. Encoded protein: CASSIRGSNQPQHF.

This chain uses TRBV7-9 with TRBJ1-1; the match to TRBD1 covers 7 bases. Germline-derived CDR1 and CDR2 are SEHNR and FQNEAQ (reference sequence). V lost 5 bases, J lost 4 bases, and 7 bases stayed unmatched. This CDR3 is 14 amino acids long. The CDR3 DNA follows: TGTGCCAGCAGCCAACGGGGACAGACCACTGAAGCTTTCTTT. Its protein product is CASSQRGQTTEAFF. The full variable domain, with the rest looked up from reference TRBV7-9 and TRBJ1-1, is DTGVSQNPRHKITKRGQNVTFRCDPISEHNRLYWYRQTLGQGPEFLTYFQNEAQLEKSRLLSDRFSAERPKGSFSTLEIQRTEQGDSAMYLCASSQRGQTTEAFFGQGTRLTVV.

This clone was seen only a few times. The V and J genes are TRBV6-5 and TRBJ1-1, with D possibly matching TRBD1 (5 bases). The CDR3 length is 11 residues. Germline loops: CDR1 MNHEY, CDR2 SVGAGI. Trimming took 5 bases from V and 6 from J, leaving 7 bases between them. CDR3 DNA sequence: TGTGCCAGCAGTAGGGGCTCTGAAGCTTTCTTT. Amino acid sequence: CASSRGSEAFF.

The chain joins TRBV6-5 to TRBJ1-1; 7 bases line up with TRBD1. Germline trimming cut 0 bases from V and 1 base from J; bases unmatched to any gene: 2. The CDR3 contains 15 residues. From germline, CDR1 is MNHEY and CDR2 SVGAGI. In nucleotides, the CDR3 is TGTGCCAGCAGTTACTCGTACAGGGGGAACACTGAAGCTTTCTTT. As protein: CASSYSYRGNTEAFF.

V and J are TRBV7-8 and TRBJ2-7; 14 nucleotides match TRBD2. Germline CDR1 SGHVS, CDR2 FQNEAQ. Trimming removed 5 bases from V and 3 bases from J; junction bases left unmatched: 0. CDR3 size: 14 residues. Here the CDR3 DNA reads TGTGCCAGCAGCGGGACTAGCGGGAGCTACGAGCAGTACTTC. Its protein product is CASSGTSGSYEQYF.

The chain uses TRBV4-3 and TRBJ2-3; no definite D call. Germline assignment: CDR1 LGHNA and CDR2 YSLEER. Trimming took 4 bases from V and 2 from J, leaving 10 bases between them. There are 14 residues in the CDR3. The CDR3 loop reads CASSPQLDTDTQYF. The CDR3 DNA sequence: TGCGCCAGCAGCCCCCAATTAGACACAGATACGCAGTATTTT.

CDR3 DNA sequence: TGCGCCAGCAGCTTGGGGGCCTCTAGCGGCCGATCCTACGAGCAGTACTTC. This sequence encodes CASSLGASSGRSYEQYF. This rearrangement joins TRBV5-1 to TRBJ2-5; 7 bases align to TRBD2. The DNA matches TRBJ2-7 better at its end, which makes the J call doubtful. This CDR3 has 17 amino acids. The V gene's germline CDR1 is SGHRS and CDR2 YFSETQ.

The sample holds a few counts of this clone. V usage is TRBV18 and J usage is TRBJ2-1; no reliable D call. CDR1 is KGHSH and CDR2 is LQKENI in the germline V gene. V was trimmed by 4 bases and J by 5 bases, leaving 9 bases between them. The CDR3 totals 13 residues. CDR3: CASSQSTNNEQFF. In nucleotides, the CDR3 is TGTGCCAGCTCACAGTCTACGAACAATGAGCAGTTCTTC.

The chain combines TRBV5-5 with TRBJ1-4, with unresolved D. CDR1 and CDR2 from the germline V gene are SGHKS and YYEKEE (reference sequence). The CDR3 has 15 amino acids. Trimming left V 1 base short and J 1 base short, with 8 bases between. As DNA, the CDR3 is TGTGCCAGCAGCTTGTTCAGGCGAACTAATGAAAAACTGTTTTTT. It specifies CASSLFRRTNEKLFF.

The chain is built from TRBV5-4 and TRBJ2-7, with D hard to call. The V end was cut by 5 bases, the J end by 6 bases, with 15 bases between. Germline V lookup: CDR1 SGHNT, CDR2 YYREEE (reference sequence). This CDR3 region has 13 residues. The CDR3 DNA is TGTGCCAGCAGTTATCTTGACATCCGCGAGCAGTACTTC. This encodes CASSYLDIREQYF.

The CDR3 spells CASSRDNPNTEAFF. In DNA, the CDR3 is TGTGCCAGCAGTAGAGACAACCCGAACACTGAAGCTTTCTTT. The V gene is TRBV2, the J gene TRBJ1-1; D call uncertain. The V end was cut by 5 bases, the J end by 1 base, with 11 bases between. The CDR3 is made up of 14 amino acids. Germline CDR1 reads SNHLY; CDR2 reads FYNNEI.

The CDR3 protein is CASSLWEVSEAFF. The CDR3 DNA is TGCGCCAGCAGCTTGTGGGAGGTCTCTGAAGCTTTCTTT. The chain links TRBV5-1 to TRBJ1-1; no firm D call. V shed 1 base and J shed 6 bases, with 10 bases lying between them. CDR1 and CDR2 (germline): SGHRS, YFSETQ. The CDR3 consists of 13 residues. The full variable domain, completed using reference TRBV5-1 and TRBJ1-1, is KAGVTQTPRYLIKTRGQQVTLSCSPISGHRSVSWYQQTPGQGLQFLFEYFSETQRNKGNFPGRFSGRQFSNSRSEMNVSTLELGDSALYLCASSLWEVSEAFFGQGTRLTVV.

This chain connects TRBV28 to TRBJ1-5, with D perhaps matching TRBD1 (5 bases). This CDR3 spans 13 amino acids. Trimming left V 10 bases short and J 7 bases short, with 17 bases between. CDR1 and CDR2 from the germline V gene are MDHEN and SYDVKM. This chain's CDR3 is CAIHSGWSQPQHF. The CDR3 coding sequence is TGTGCCATCCATTCAGGGTGGAGCCAGCCCCAGCATTTT.

The chain combines TRBV7-9 with TRBJ2-7, with TRBD1 matching 7 bases. CDR1 SEHNR and CDR2 FQNEAQ come from the germline V gene (reference sequence). CDR3 length: 17 amino acids. Trimming at V came to 5 bases and at J to 6 bases, leaving 19 bases not matched to a gene. CDR3 coding DNA: TGTGCCAGCAGCCAGACGATTAACAGGGGTGGTGGAGGCGAGCAGTACTTC. Protein product: CASSQTINRGGGGEQYF.

J is TRBJ2-1 and V is TRBV5-1; D remains ambiguous. The germline gives CDR1 SGHRS, CDR2 YFSETQ. The CDR3 length is 14 residues. Trimming took 1 base from V and 8 from J, leaving 13 bases between them. CDR3 sequence (DNA): TGCGCCAGCAGCTTGAATGCGGCAGCCGATGAGCAGTTCTTC. Translated, it gives CASSLNAAADEQFF.

The chain recombines TRBV6-5 with TRBJ2-1; D perhaps matches TRBD2 (6 bases). This CDR3 contains 15 residues. V shed 2 bases and J shed 0 bases, with 8 bases lying between them. Germline V lookup: CDR1 MNHEY, CDR2 SVGAGI. The CDR3 region has the DNA TGTGCCAGCAGTTACGTAGCGGTCTCCTACAATGAGCAGTTCTTC. Residues: CASSYVAVSYNEQFF.

The chain has TRBV2 and TRBJ2-3, with 7 bases that match TRBD1. The germline CDR1 and CDR2 sequences are SNHLY and FYNNEI. This CDR3 has 14 residues. Trimming took 4 bases from V and 4 from J; bases not matched to a gene: 5. CDR3 loop: CASSVQGVPDTQYF. The CDR3 DNA is TGTGCCAGCAGTGTGCAGGGGGTCCCAGATACGCAGTATTTT.

This chain uses TRBV6-5 with TRBJ2-7, with D tentatively TRBD1 (5 bases). The germline gives CDR1 MNHEY, CDR2 SVGAGI. Trimming took 2 bases from V and 0 from J, leaving 8 bases between them. CDR3 length: 14 residues. This CDR3 reads CASSYGAYSYEQYF. CDR3 coding DNA: TGTGCCAGCAGTTACGGGGCCTACTCCTACGAGCAGTACTTC.

The rearrangement links TRBV28 to TRBJ2-1; D call uncertain. The CDR3 totals 13 residues. Trimming took 7 bases from V and 0 from J, leaving 7 bases between them. Germline lookup yields CDR1 MDHEN and CDR2 SYDVKM. The CDR3 region has the DNA TGTGCCAGCAAATGGAGCTCCTACAATGAGCAGTTCTTC. Translating it yields CASKWSSYNEQFF.

Comment on this clone: The junction shows a germline mismatch at one end, possibly a read error. This chain links TRBV7-7 with TRBJ2-1; 10 bases map to TRBD2. The CDR3 has 14 amino acids. Germline CDR1 reads SSHAT; CDR2 reads FNYEAQ (reference sequence). CDR3 loop: CASSLALAGGEQFF. DNA of the CDR3: TGTGCTAGCAGCTTAGCGTTAGCGGGAGGTGAGCAGTTCTTC.

The rearrangement joins TRBV7-2 to TRBJ2-7, with D possibly matching TRBD1 (7 bases). The V and J ends lost 3 bases and 3 bases respectively, with 12 bases between them. This CDR3 spans 14 amino acids. The germline gives CDR1 SGHTA, CDR2 FQGNSA. CDR3 sequence (DNA): TGTGCCAGCAGCTTTATCAGGGGGGACTACGAGCAGTACTTC. The encoded protein is CASSFIRGDYEQYF. Complete variable domain (other parts from reference TRBV7-2 and TRBJ2-7): GAGVSQSPSNKVTEKGKDVELRCDPISGHTALYWYRQSLGQGLEFLIYFQGNSAPDKSGLPSDRFSAERTGGSVSTLTIQRTQQEDSAVYLCASSFIRGDYEQYFGPGTRLTVT.

This CDR3 is CASSLAPWAGVGGEKLFF. For the CDR3, the DNA is TGTGCCAGCAGCTTAGCCCCGTGGGCAGGGGTAGGAGGTGAAAAACTGTTTTTT. The chain carries TRBV7-2 and TRBJ1-4; D may be TRBD1 (6 bases). Germline lookup yields CDR1 SGHTA and CDR2 FQGNSA. This CDR3 has 18 residues. Trimming pared 0 bases from V and 7 bases from J, leaving 21 bases between.